A single TCR beta chain is shown here with its context. This clonotype showed up just a few times. This clone's antigen is unknown. No clone much larger than this one lies a single base away; base qualities are absent. The CDR3 goes from the cysteine to the phenylalanine over 17 residues. The entry retains the CDR3 DNA only, 51 bases that are in frame from base 1. According to the germline V gene (reference sequence), CDR1 reads WNHNN and CDR2 reads SYGVQD. The junction shows trimming of 3 bases on V and 3 bases on J, and the gene matches do not reach 11 bases of it. These data belong to a study of regulatory T cells in long-lasting Graves disease (dated by TCRdb to the early 2020s). As for the study more broadly: Antithyroid drugs had been taken for less than 3 months by newly diagnosed Graves' disease patients. The study was conducted in China and was registered as a clinical trial. TCR sequencing covered some 13 persistent and approximately 20 newly diagnosed Graves' disease patients, 33 samples in total. Persistent Graves' disease patients were compared with newly diagnosed Graves' disease patients by peripheral blood TCR sequencing and RNA sequencing.

The label giving this sample's time point can be read as: newly diagnosed GD, antithyroid drugs for less than 3 months. For both TCR sequencing and RNA sequencing, RNA was extracted from PBMCs using TRIzol. Graves' disease was diagnosed according to American Thyroid Association guidelines. The patients came from an endocrinology department in Xi'an, China. Each patient gave approximately 9.7 milliliters of peripheral blood, collected in an EDTA anticoagulant tube. Ficoll Paque Plus density gradient separation was used to isolate PBMCs, and no additional T cell sorting was done. An Agilent 2100 Bioanalyzer and agarose gel were used to check RNA quality, while a NanoDrop 2000 measured RNA concentration. On the study overall, not on this receptor specifically: Peripheral blood alone was examined, since thyroid tissue, which constituted the primary lesion, could not be accessed. Lower TCR Shannon entropy and fewer highly expanded clones were observed in persistent Graves' disease patients than in newly diagnosed patients, which suggested clonal expansion. The authors noted that the small sample size was a limitation that may lower accuracy. Sequencing and analysis were limited to the TCR beta chain. More public clonotypes were shared among persistent patients (around 3,000) than among newly diagnosed patients (966). Preferential use of TRBV28, TRBJ1-2 and TRBJ2-5 was observed in persistent disease, whereas TRBV20-1 and TRBJ2-1 were favored in newly diagnosed disease.

Libraries were constructed by multiplex PCR. The sequencing machine was an Illumina HiSeq 4000. To build TCR beta libraries, CDR3 regions were amplified by Arm-PCR using iRepertoire HTBI primers. Before sequencing, the PCR products underwent gel purification. The source study handled its data this way. Gene usage analysis of CDR3 amino acid clonotypes relied on the 55 to 80 TRBV and about 13 TRBJ segments identified across samples. COPE and FqMerger were used to merge filtered high-quality paired reads into contigs. Contigs were aligned with BLAST to IMGT TRBV, TRBD and TRBJ reference genes, and CDR3 was defined per IMGT. Any clonotype with a frequency above 0.1% was counted as a highly expanded clone. Shannon entropy was used to measure repertoire diversity, and the Gini coefficient was used to measure V-J evenness. A clonotype found in more than one individual was treated as public. TCRdb's own reprocessing of the public reads used fastp at Q25 and MiXCR and kept productive beta chains. Each entry merges the rows of one CDR3 protein and shows their most common DNA and genes. The V and J calls follow TCRdb's processing rather than the paper's. The sample table records 400,000 to 550,000 distinct CDR3 sequences; around 17% of these occur just once. The ten largest clonotypes hold 20% to 25% of the sample.

These data are also associated with another study on T cells in Graves' hyperthyroidism and ophthalmopathy. Looking at the second paper: Stable Graves' hyperthyroidism was defined as no progression to ophthalmopathy during 18 months of follow-up. Hyperthyroidism patients were aged 18 to 65 years and newly diagnosed, with disease duration of less than 2 months. The study excluded patients with uncontrolled infections, other autoimmune diseases, pregnancy or lactation. Diagnoses were established on the basis of clinical symptoms, serum thyroxine and TRAb, thyroid ultrasound, and orbital computed tomography. A first-round RT-PCR of the TCR CDR3 used the HTBI primer set with the Qiagen OneStep RT-PCR kit. Most expanded thyroid clonotypes (frequency above 0.001) were also detected in blood, suggesting blood repertoires may reflect thyroid immune responses. A 13 V-J signature model separated ophthalmopathy from stable hyperthyroidism, with roughly 88% sensitivity and about 81% specificity in cross-validation and 80%/75% in testing. In validation, the model predicted progression to ophthalmopathy with over 60% sensitivity and approximately 72% specificity, a median of 6.5 months before onset. To identify TCR V-J signatures that set the groups apart, the researchers used a discovery cohort of more than 95 patients, made up of 40 to 45 with Graves' ophthalmopathy and some 55 with stable Graves' hyperthyroidism. Prospective prediction of ophthalmopathy was tested in an independent validation cohort of under 20 hyperthyroidism patients and 17 patients who later progressed to ophthalmopathy. The approximately 100 discovery patients were randomly divided into training and test sets at a 7:3 ratio. The study also compared thyroid tissue and blood T-cell repertoires from over 5 Graves' hyperthyroidism patients. Following sampling, methimazole starting at 30 mg daily was given to hyperthyroidism patients, and high-dose intravenous methylprednisolone was given to ophthalmopathy patients. Libraries were constructed in a second round of multiplex PCR, after which size selection and purification were performed. Libraries were sequenced paired-end with 100 bp reads on an Illumina HiSeq2000. SOAPnuke was used to process the raw data, removing reads that contained adapters or uncalled bases, had a mean Phred below 15, or lacked an exact match to the constant primer or identifier. COPE v1.2.5 was used to merge the high-quality paired reads, and each unique nucleotide sequence was defined as a clonotype. MiTCR v1.1 was used to align clonotypes to the IMGT TRBV, TRBD and TRBJ reference segments. The analysis was restricted to V-J combinations with a frequency above 0.0001, which together covered over 99% of the repertoires. A TCS score was defined as the ratio between F50 (clonal expansion) and ExV (chaos), using BLOSUM62-based TCRdist between CDR3 peptides within each V-J. Welch's t-statistics and random forest reduced fewer than 600 V-J features to about 12, which were used in a naive Bayes classifier (R e1071). Sample size was not statistically predetermined, and investigators were not blinded to group allocation. TCR Vbeta CDR3 sequencing of roughly 140 peripheral blood samples (more than 40 ophthalmopathy, 75 hyperthyroidism and around 17 progressor patients) is reported in the paper.

The sequence is built from TRBV10-1 and TRBJ2-1; 7 bases in the middle match TRBD2. The sequenced sample was peripheral blood mononuclear cells (PBMCs), obtained at new diagnosis, from a patient treated with antithyroid drugs. The clonotype comes from a woman between 18 and 30 years old with Graves disease. Donor details come from another sample of the same person, matched by shared clones. The CDR3 is CASSDPPGAGNYNEQFF. The DNA is TGCGCCAGCAGTGACCCCCCAGGAGCGGGAAACTACAATGAGCAGTTCTTC.